These T cell receptor beta chains were read from a single sample in a study of blood T cells in healthy people across ages. Each CDR3 protein is one row after TCRdb ran MiXCR on the 5' RACE reads. The data show roughly 930,000 distinct CDR3 sequences, with under 50% seen just once and roughly an eighth held by the top ten. Sequencing input: blood. The source of these receptors is a young man in good health. The CDR3 runs from the conserved cysteine through the conserved F or W. D genes are given only for firm matches. The listing skips clone size in some rows; elsewhere it reads once, few, many or a size class.

J | size | D | V | DNA | CDR3
TRBJ1-2 | few | NA | TRBV12-3/TRBV12-4 | TGTGCCAGCAGTCAGGGACCCGCTAACTATGGCTACACCTTC | CASSQGPANYGYTF
TRBJ2-7 | NA | NA | TRBV7-9 | TGTGCCAGCACCTGGGGGGAACAGGGGCCTTACGAGCAGTACTTC | CASTWGEQGPYEQYF
TRBJ2-4 | NA | NA | TRBV11-3 | TGTGCCAGCAGCTTTGGCAGACCAAACATTCAGTACTTC | CASSFGRPNIQYF
TRBJ2-4 | many | NA | TRBV20-1 | TGCAGTGCGCTACCTCAGGGCGCCAAAAACATTCAGTACTTC | CSALPQGAKNIQYF
TRBJ1-1 | few | NA | TRBV7-9 | TGTGCCAGCAGCTGGGACTCATACGGTGAAGCTTTCTTT | CASSWDSYGEAFF
TRBJ2-3 | NA | NA | TRBV10-3 | TGTGCCATCAGTGGCAAGGGGACAGATACGCAGTATTTT | CAISGKGTDTQYF
TRBJ1-2 | NA | NA | TRBV6-2/TRBV6-3 | TGTGCCAGCAGTCAGGATCTGGGACCGGTTAGCTATGGCTACACCTTC | CASSQDLGPVSYGYTF
TRBJ1-1 | NA | NA | TRBV4-3 | TGCGCCAGCAGCCAAGGGGGCATAAACACTGAAGCTTTCTTT | CASSQGGINTEAFF
TRBJ2-3 | NA | TRBD1 | TRBV29-1 | TGCAGCGTTGGGGACAGCCGATGGGATACGCAGTATTTT | CSVGDSRWDTQYF
TRBJ1-5 | NA | NA | TRBV6-2/TRBV6-3 | TGTGCCAGCAGTTACTCGGGAGGGAGAGCCCAGCATTTT | CASSYSGGRAQHF
TRBJ1-1 | NA | NA | TRBV10-3 | TGTGCCATCAGTGAAGGTCAGAACACTGAAGCTTTCTTT | CAISEGQNTEAFF